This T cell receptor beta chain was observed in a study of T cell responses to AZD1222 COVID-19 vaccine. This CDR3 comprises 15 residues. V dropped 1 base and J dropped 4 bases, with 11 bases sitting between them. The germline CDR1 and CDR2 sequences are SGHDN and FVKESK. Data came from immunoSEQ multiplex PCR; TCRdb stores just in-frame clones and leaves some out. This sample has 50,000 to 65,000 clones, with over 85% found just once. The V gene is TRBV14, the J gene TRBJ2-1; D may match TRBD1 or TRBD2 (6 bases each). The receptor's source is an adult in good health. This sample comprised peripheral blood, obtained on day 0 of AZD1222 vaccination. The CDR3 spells CASSQARGPYNEQFF. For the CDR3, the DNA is TGTGCCAGCAGCCAAGCTCGGGGGCCTTACAATGAGCAGTTCTTC.